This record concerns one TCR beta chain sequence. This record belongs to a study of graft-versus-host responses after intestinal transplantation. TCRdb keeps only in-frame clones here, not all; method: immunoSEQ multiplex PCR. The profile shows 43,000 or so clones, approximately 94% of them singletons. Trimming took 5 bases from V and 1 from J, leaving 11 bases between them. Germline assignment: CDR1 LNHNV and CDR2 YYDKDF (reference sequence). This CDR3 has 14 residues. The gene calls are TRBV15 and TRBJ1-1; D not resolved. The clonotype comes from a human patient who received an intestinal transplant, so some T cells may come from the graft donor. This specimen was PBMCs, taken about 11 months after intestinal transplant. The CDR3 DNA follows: TGTGCCACCAGCGGCCCCGATCCGAACACTGAAGCTTTCTTT. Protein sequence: CATSGPDPNTEAFF.